This entry is about one T cell receptor beta chain. The authors' processing: The assay estimated nucleated cells by amplifying reference gene primers. Profiling relied on immunoSEQ multiplex PCR, and the TCRdb table lists in-frame clones only, not all of them. That table gives V, J and clone size, and the DNA gave D and trimming. The table records about 150,000 clones, 70% to 90% of them present only once. These data originate in a study of blood T cell repertoires in COVID-19. Study details: Some COVID-19 samples were acute and others convalescent; all came from the United States, Italy and Spain. Sources were T cells, B-cell-depleted T cells, or PBMCs; the material itself was cDNA or gDNA.

Per germline, CDR1 SGHDT and CDR2 YYEEEE. Trimming shortened V by 0 bases and J by 8 bases, and 9 bases separated the two germline ends. This CDR3 is built from 14 residues. V is TRBV5-6 and J is TRBJ1-6; a possible D gene is TRBD1 (5 bases). The receptor's source is a man between 50 and 59 years old who had recovered from COVID-19. Sequences were obtained from peripheral blood. The CDR3 region is CASSLDDSYSPLHF. In DNA, the CDR3 is TGTGCCAGCAGCTTGGACGACAGCTATTCACCCCTCCACTTT. The full variable domain, completed using reference TRBV5-6 and TRBJ1-6, is DAGVTQSPTHLIKTRGQQVTLRCSPKSGHDTVSWYQQALGQGPQFIFQYYEEEERQRGNFPDRFSGHQFPNYSSELNVNALLLGDSALYLCASSLDDSYSPLHFGNGTRLTVT.